Reported below is one T cell receptor (beta chain). The immunoSEQ assay was v3. Assay used: immunoSEQ multiplex PCR; TCRdb lists only in-frame clones, some missing. Of under 15,000 clones in the sample, 70% to 80% were seen once. V was cut by 4 bases and J by 0 bases, with 16 bases left in between. CDR1 and CDR2 from the germline V gene are MRHNA and SNTAGT. The CDR3 consists of 18 residues. The time point was: pre-treatment sample, taken before nivolumab and TIL therapy. These data belong to a study of TIL therapy for anti-PD-1-resistant metastatic lung cancer. Sequences were derived from blood, sampled at baseline. The receptor's source is a person between 25 and 79 years old with non-small cell lung cancer. J is TRBJ2-6 and V is TRBV6-4; D remains ambiguous. The CDR3, as DNA: TGTGCCAGCAGTGGACCCACAGACATGGACTCTGGGGCCAACGTCCTGACTTTC. Translating gives CASSGPTDMDSGANVLTF.